Listed below are T cell receptor beta chains from one sample, sequenced in a study of OX40 agonist ivuxolimab in advanced cancers. This table comes from immunoSEQ multiplex PCR, and its TCRdb copy is limited to in-frame clones, with some not included. The sample yields 40,000 to 45,000 clones, 75% to 90% seen once. Material: CD4+ or CD8+ T cells sorted from blood, obtained in a trial of the OX40 agonist ivuxolimab. Source of these receptors: an adult with an advanced solid tumor such as melanoma, head and neck, liver or kidney cancer. Both conserved end residues are part of each CDR3. A D gene is named only where the DNA matches it firmly. Clone sizes are given selectively: once, few, many, or a class where the clone is expanded.

size: .; D: TRBD1; V: TRBV7-9; J: TRBJ1-3; DNA: TGTGCCAGCAGCTTAGGACAGGGACACACCATATATTTT; CDR3: CASSLGQGHTIYF
size: .; D: TRBD2; V: TRBV7-6; J: TRBJ2-3; DNA: TGTGCCAGCAGCCTCAGCGGGGCCCGCACAGATACGCAGTATTTT; CDR3: CASSLSGARTDTQYF
size: .; D: .; V: TRBV2; J: TRBJ1-2; DNA: TGTGCCAGACAGGAGCTTAACTATGGCTACACCTTC; CDR3: CARQELNYGYTF
size: few; D: .; V: TRBV5-1; J: TRBJ1-2; DNA: TGCGCCAGCAGACTAAGACAGTCCGATGGCTACACCTTC; CDR3: CASRLRQSDGYTF
size: .; D: .; V: TRBV30; J: TRBJ1-1; DNA: TGTGCCTGGAGTGAATTTTATTCCTCCAGGACTGAAGCTTTCTTT; CDR3: CAWSEFYSSRTEAFF
size: .; D: .; V: TRBV2; J: TRBJ2-7; DNA: TGTGCCAGCAGGGAGGGAGGATACGAGCAGTACTTC; CDR3: CASREGGYEQYF
size: .; D: .; V: TRBV20-1; J: TRBJ1-2; DNA: TGCAGTGCTAGTCACTATGGCTACACCTTC; CDR3: CSASHYGYTF
size: .; D: .; V: TRBV7-3; J: TRBJ2-2; DNA: TGTGCCAGCAGCACAACAGGGAACACCGGGGAGCTGTTTTTT; CDR3: CASSTTGNTGELFF
size: .; D: .; V: TRBV6-5; J: TRBJ1-1; DNA: TGTGCCAGCAGTTACCAGGGAACGCTGATTGAAGCTTTCTTT; CDR3: CASSYQGTLIEAFF
size: once; D: .; V: TRBV25-1; J: TRBJ1-1; DNA: TGTGCCAGCAGTGAATTTGCTGTCGAGGGCTCTGAAGCTTTCTTT; CDR3: CASSEFAVEGSEAFF
size: .; D: .; V: TRBV15; J: TRBJ1-1; DNA: TGTGCCACCAGCGGCGGGGATATTTTCACCACTGAAGCTTTCTTT; CDR3: CATSGGDIFTTEAFF
size: .; D: .; V: TRBV18; J: TRBJ1-1; DNA: TGTGCCAGCTCGTCGGAGGAACAGGGCTGGACTGAAGCTTTCTTT; CDR3: CASSSEEQGWTEAFF
size: .; D: TRBD1; V: TRBV19; J: TRBJ1-5; DNA: TGTGCCAGTAAACAGGGGGCCGGAAACAATCAGCCCCAGCATTTT; CDR3: CASKQGAGNNQPQHF
size: once; D: .; V: TRBV30; J: TRBJ1-5; DNA: TGTGCCTGGAGTGCTCCCAGGGGAGGCAATCAGCCCCAGCATTTT; CDR3: CAWSAPRGGNQPQHF
size: once; D: TRBD2; V: TRBV5-1; J: TRBJ2-3; DNA: TGCGCCAGCAGCCCGGGGACTAGCGGAACTTACACAGATACGCAGTATTTT; CDR3: CASSPGTSGTYTDTQYF
size: .; D: .; V: TRBV28; J: TRBJ1-1; DNA: TGTGCCAGCAGTTTATGGGGGGATGGGCAGGTTAACACTGAAGCTTTCTTT; CDR3: CASSLWGDGQVNTEAFF
size: .; D: .; V: TRBV10-3; J: TRBJ2-1; DNA: TGTGCCATCGGTTCCACAGGGCGAAGGTCCTACAATGAGCAGTTCTTC; CDR3: CAIGSTGRRSYNEQFF
size: .; D: .; V: TRBV6-5; J: TRBJ1-6; DNA: TGTGCCAGCAGTAGAAGAGAGTTTTTACCCCTCCACTTT; CDR3: CASSRREFLPLHF
size: .; D: TRBD1; V: TRBV7-9; J: TRBJ1-2; DNA: TGTGCCAGCAGCTTAGGACAGGGGAATAACTATGGCTACACCTTC; CDR3: CASSLGQGNNYGYTF
size: .; D: .; V: TRBV6-5; J: TRBJ1-6; DNA: TGTGCCAGCAGAGAGGCCGGGACCCAGAATTCACCCCTCCACTTT; CDR3: CASREAGTQNSPLHF
size: .; D: .; V: TRBV7-2; J: TRBJ2-2; DNA: TGTGCCAGCAGCTTACGGGGCGAGAGAAAGAACACCGGGGAGCTGTTTTTT; CDR3: CASSLRGERKNTGELFF
size: .; D: .; V: TRBV4-2; J: TRBJ1-3; DNA: TGTGCCAGCAGCCGCGACCGGGGTAACTCTGGAAACACCATATATTTT; CDR3: CASSRDRGNSGNTIYF